The sequence of this TCR beta chain was determined in a study of T cells in localized non-small cell lung cancer. The table came from immunoSEQ multiplex PCR; TCRdb's copy has only in-frame clones and leaves some out. The table has about 13,000 clones, 28% seen once. As for this clone: The antigen is unknown.

General study points: Within adjacent lung there appeared a median approximately 57 of the top 100 tumor clones. Tumor samples were not multi-region, leaving intratumor heterogeneity unexcluded.

Sequenced here: lung tumor tissue, sampled before any cancer treatment. The receptor comes from a female donor of 60 years or more with stage I lung adenocarcinoma.

This CDR3 is CASSIQAQLSPQHF. The DNA of the CDR3 is TGTGCCAGTAGTATACAGGCCCAACTTTCGCCCCAGCATTTT. The chain has TRBV19 and TRBJ1-5; D is undetermined. The V gene lost 2 bases and the J gene lost 9 bases, with 14 bases spanning the gap. The CDR3 is 14 amino acids. Germline V gene data show CDR1 as LNHDA and CDR2 as SQIVND (reference sequence).